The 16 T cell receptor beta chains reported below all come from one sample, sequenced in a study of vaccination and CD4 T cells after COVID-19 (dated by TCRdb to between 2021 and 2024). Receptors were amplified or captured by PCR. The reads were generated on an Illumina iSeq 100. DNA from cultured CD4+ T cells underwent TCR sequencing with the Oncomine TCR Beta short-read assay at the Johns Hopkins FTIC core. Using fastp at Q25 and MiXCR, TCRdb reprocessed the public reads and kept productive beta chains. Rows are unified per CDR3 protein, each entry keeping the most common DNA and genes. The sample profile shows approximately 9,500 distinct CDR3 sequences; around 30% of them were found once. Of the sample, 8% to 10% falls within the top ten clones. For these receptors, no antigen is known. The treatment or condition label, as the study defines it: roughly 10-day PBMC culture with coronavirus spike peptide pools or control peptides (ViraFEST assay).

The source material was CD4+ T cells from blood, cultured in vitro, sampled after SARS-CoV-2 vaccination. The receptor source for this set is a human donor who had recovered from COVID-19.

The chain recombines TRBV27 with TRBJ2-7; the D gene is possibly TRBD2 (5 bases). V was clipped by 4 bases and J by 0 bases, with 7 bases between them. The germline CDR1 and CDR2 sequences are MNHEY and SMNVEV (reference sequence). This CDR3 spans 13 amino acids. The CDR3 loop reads CASSWRTSYEQYF. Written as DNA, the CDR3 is TGTGCCAGCAGTTGGAGGACCTCCTACGAGCAGTACTTC.

CDR3: CSALAGHHSNQPQHF. The CDR3 DNA is TGCAGTGCTCTAGCGGGACACCATAGCAATCAGCCCCAGCATTTT. This sequence joins TRBV20-1 and TRBJ1-5; the D gene is possibly TRBD1 (6 bases). Per the germline V gene, CDR1 is DFQATT and CDR2 is SNEGSKA (reference sequence). The V and J ends lost 5 bases and 0 bases respectively, with 14 bases between them. The CDR3 totals 15 residues.

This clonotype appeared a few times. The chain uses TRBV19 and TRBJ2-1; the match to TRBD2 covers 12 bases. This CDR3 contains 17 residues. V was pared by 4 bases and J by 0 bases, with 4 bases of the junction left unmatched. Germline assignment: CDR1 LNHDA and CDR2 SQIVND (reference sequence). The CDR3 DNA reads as TGTGCCAGTAGTAGGCTAGCGGGAGGGCCCTCCTACAATGAGCAGTTCTTC. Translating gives CASSRLAGGPSYNEQFF.

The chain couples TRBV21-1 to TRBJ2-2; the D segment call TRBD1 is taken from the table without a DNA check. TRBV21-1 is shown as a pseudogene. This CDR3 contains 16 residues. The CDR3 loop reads CASSKGKPGGTGELFF. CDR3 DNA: TGTGCCAGCAGCAAAGGTAAGCCGGGGGGCACCGGGGAGCTGTTTTTT.

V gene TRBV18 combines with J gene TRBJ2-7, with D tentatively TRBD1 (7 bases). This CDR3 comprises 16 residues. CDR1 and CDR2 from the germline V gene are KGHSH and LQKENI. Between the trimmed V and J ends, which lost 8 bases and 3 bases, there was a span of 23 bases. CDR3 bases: TGTGCCAGCGCAGGGGGAGGCCCCCATTCCCTCTACGAGCAGTACTTC. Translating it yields CASAGGGPHSLYEQYF.

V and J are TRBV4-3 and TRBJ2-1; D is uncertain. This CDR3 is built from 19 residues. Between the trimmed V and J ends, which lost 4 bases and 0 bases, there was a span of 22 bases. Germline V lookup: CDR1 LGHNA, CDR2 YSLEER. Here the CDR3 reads CASSPSGTFLKSSYNEQFF. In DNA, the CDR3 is TGCGCCAGCAGCCCTAGTGGTACTTTCCTAAAGAGCTCCTACAATGAGCAGTTCTTC.

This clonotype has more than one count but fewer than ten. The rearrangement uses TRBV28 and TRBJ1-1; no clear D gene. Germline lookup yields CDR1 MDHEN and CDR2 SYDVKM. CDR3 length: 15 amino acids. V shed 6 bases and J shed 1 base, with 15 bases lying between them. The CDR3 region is CASSHITKGNTEAFF. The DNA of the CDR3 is TGTGCCAGCAGCCACATCACAAAGGGGAACACTGAAGCTTTCTTT.

In DNA form, the CDR3 reads TGTGCCACCTCCCCTAGCCGAAGCACAGATACGCAGTATTTT. This codes for CATSPSRSTDTQYF. The gene calls are TRBV24-1 and TRBJ2-3; tentatively, D is TRBD2 (5 bases). The CDR3 totals 14 residues. Trimming left V 9 bases short and J 0 bases short, with 12 bases between. Germline CDR1 is KGHDR and CDR2 is SFDVKD.

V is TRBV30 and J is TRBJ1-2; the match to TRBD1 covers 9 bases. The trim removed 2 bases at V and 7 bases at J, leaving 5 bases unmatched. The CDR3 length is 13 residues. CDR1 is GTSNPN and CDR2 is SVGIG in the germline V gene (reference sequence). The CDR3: CAWSYRGQGGYTF. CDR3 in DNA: TGTGCCTGGAGTTACAGGGGGCAGGGTGGCTACACCTTC.

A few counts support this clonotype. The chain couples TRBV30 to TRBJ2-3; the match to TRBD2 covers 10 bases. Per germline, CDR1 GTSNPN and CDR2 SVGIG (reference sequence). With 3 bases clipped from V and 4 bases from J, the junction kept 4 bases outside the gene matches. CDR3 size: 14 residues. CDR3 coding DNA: TGTGCCTGGAGCAGAGCGGGAGGGGCAGATACGCAGTATTTT. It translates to CAWSRAGGADTQYF. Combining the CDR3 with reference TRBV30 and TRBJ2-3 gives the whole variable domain SQTIHQWPATLVQPVGSPLSLECTVEGTSNPNLYWYRQAAGRGLQLLFYSVGIGQISSEVPQNLSASRPQDRQFILSSKKLLLSDSGFYLCAWSRAGGADTQYFGPGTRLTVL.

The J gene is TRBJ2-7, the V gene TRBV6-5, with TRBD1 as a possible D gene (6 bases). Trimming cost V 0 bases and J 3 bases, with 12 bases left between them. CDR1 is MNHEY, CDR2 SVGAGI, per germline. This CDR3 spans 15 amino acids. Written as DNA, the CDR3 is TGTGCCAGCAGTTACTCCGGCGCCAGGGGCTACGAGCAGTACTTC. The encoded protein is CASSYSGARGYEQYF.

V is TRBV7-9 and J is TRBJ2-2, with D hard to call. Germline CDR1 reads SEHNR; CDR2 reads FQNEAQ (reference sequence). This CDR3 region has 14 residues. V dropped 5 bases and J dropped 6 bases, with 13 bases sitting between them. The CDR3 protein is CASSRVSGPGELFF. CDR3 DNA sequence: TGTGCCAGCAGCCGGGTTAGTGGGCCCGGGGAGCTGTTTTTT.

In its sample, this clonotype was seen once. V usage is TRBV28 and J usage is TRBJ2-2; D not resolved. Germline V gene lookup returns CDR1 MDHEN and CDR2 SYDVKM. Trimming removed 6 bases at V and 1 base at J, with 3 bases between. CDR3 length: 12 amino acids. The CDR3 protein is CASRLNTGELFF. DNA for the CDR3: TGTGCCAGCAGACTGAACACCGGGGAGCTGTTTTTT.

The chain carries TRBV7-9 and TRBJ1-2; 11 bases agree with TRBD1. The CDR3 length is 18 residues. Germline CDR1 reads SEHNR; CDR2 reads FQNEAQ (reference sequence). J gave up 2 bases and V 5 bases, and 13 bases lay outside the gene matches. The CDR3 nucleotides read TGTGCCAGCAGCCCGGGACAGGGGGATGGAAGGTTCAACTATGGCTACACCTTC. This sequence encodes CASSPGQGDGRFNYGYTF.

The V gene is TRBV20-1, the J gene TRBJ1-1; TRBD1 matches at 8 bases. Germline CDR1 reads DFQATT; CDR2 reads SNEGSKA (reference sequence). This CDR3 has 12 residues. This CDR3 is CSTDRVNTEAFF. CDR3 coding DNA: TGCAGCACGGACAGGGTGAACACTGAAGCTTTCTTT.

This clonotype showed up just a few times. The CDR3 protein is CASSGETVDQPQHF. CDR3 nucleotides: TGCGCCAGCAGTGGAGAGACAGTGGATCAGCCCCAGCATTTT. The V call is TRBV10-2, the J call TRBJ1-5, with D perhaps TRBD1 (5 bases). The CDR3 runs to 14 residues. Trimming pared 4 bases from V and 5 bases from J, leaving 12 bases between. Per germline, CDR1 WSHSY and CDR2 SAAADI.